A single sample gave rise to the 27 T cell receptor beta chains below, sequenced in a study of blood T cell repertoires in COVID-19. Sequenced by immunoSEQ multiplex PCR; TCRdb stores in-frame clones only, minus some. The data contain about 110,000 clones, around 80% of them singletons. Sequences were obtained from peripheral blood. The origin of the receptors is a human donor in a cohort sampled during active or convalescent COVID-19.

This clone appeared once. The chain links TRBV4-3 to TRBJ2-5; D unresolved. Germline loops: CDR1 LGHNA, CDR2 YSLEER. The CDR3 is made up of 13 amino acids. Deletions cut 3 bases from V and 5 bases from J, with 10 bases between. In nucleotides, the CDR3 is TGCGCCAGCAGCCATGCCCGGTGGGAGACCCAGTACTTC. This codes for CASSHARWETQYF.

CDR3 bases: TGTGCCTGGAGTCCGGGACAGGTGAACACTGAAGCTTTCTTT. Its protein is CAWSPGQVNTEAFF. The chain carries TRBV30 and TRBJ1-1; 8 bases line up with TRBD1. V shed 2 bases, J shed 0 bases, and the junction held 2 bases outside the gene matches. Germline CDR1 GTSNPN, CDR2 SVGIG (reference sequence). There are 14 residues in the CDR3.

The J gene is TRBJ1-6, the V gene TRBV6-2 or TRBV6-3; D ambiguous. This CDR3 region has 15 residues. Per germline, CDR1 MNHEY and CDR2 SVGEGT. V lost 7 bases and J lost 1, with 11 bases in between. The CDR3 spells CASTPKRSYNSPLHF. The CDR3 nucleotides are TGTGCCAGCACCCCTAAGAGATCCTATAATTCACCCCTCCACTTT.

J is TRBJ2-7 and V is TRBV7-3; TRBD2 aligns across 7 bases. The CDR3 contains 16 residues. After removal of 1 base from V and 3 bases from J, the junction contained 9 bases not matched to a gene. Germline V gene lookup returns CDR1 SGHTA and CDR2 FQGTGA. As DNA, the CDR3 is TGTGCCAGCAGCTTAAGGCCAGTGGGAGGGGACTACGAGCAGTACTTC. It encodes CASSLRPVGGDYEQYF.

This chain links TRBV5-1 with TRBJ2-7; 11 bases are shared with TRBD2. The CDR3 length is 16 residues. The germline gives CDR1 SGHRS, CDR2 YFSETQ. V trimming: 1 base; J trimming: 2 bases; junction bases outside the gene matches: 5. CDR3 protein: CASSLSGTSGTYEQYF. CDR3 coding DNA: TGCGCCAGCAGCTTGTCGGGGACTAGCGGAACCTACGAGCAGTACTTC.

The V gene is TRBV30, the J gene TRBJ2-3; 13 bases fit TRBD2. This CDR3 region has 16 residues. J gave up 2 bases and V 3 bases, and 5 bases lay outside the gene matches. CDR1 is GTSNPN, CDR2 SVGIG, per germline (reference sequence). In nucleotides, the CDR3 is TGTGCCTGGAGCGCCGGACTAGCGGGAGTCACAGATACGCAGTATTTT. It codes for CAWSAGLAGVTDTQYF.

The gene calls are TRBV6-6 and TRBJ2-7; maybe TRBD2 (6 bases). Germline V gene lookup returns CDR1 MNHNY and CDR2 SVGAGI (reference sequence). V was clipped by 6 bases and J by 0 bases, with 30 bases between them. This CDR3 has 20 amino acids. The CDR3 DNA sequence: TGTGCCAGCAGCCTATTGGCAAGCCGGTTGCCCATGGACTACTCCTACGAGCAGTACTTC. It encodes CASSLLASRLPMDYSYEQYF.

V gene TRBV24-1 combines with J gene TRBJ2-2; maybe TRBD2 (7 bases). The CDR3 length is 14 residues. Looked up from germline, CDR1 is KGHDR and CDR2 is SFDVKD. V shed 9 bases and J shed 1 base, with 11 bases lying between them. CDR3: CATGGALNTGELFF. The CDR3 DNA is TGTGCCACCGGGGGGGCCCTGAACACCGGGGAGCTGTTTTTT.

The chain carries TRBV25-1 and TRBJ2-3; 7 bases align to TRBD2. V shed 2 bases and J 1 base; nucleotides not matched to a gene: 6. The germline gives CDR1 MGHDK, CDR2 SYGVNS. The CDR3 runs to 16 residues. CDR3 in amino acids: CASSENVLAGTDTQYF. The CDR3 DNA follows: TGTGCCAGCAGTGAAAATGTCCTAGCGGGCACAGATACGCAGTATTTT.

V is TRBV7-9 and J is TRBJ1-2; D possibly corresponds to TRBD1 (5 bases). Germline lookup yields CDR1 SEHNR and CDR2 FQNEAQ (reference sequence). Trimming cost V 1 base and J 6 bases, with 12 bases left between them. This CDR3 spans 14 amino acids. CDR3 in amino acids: CASSLDRRSDGYTF. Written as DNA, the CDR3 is TGTGCCAGCAGCTTAGACAGGCGCTCGGATGGCTACACCTTC.

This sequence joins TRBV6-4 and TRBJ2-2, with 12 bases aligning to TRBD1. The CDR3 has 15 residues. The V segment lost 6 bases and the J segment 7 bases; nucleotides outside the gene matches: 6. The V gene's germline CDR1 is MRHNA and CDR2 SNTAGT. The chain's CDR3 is CASRAGTGGIGELFF. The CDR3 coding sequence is TGTGCCAGCAGAGCCGGGACAGGGGGCATCGGGGAGCTGTTTTTT.

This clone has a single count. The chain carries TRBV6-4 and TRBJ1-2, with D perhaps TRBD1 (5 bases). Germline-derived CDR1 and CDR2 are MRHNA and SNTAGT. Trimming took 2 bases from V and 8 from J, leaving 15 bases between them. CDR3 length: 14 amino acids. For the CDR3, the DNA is TGTGCCAGCAGTGACACATGGGGCAGACGGGGCTACACCTTC. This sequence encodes CASSDTWGRRGYTF.

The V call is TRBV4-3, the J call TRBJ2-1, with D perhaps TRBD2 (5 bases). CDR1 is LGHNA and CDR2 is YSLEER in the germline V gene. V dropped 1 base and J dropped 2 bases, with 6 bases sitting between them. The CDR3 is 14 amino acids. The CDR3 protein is CASSQGGTYNEQFF. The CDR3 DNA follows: TGCGCCAGCAGCCAAGGAGGGACCTACAATGAGCAGTTCTTC.

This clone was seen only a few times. Here the CDR3 DNA reads TGTGCCATCAGCCGGACTAGCGGGAGGGACTCCTACAATGAGCAGTTCTTC. As protein: CAISRTSGRDSYNEQFF. The chain uses TRBV10-3 and TRBJ2-1; 15 nucleotides agree with TRBD2. Germline CDR1 ENHRY, CDR2 SYGVKD. The CDR3 runs 17 residues. After removal of 6 bases from V and 0 bases from J, the junction contained 3 bases not matched to a gene.

CDR3 sequence reads: CASGLVLGLSSNYGYTF. Written as DNA, the CDR3 is TGTGCTAGTGGTTTGGTACTAGGGCTCAGCAGCAACTATGGCTACACCTTC. V usage is TRBV12-5 and J usage is TRBJ1-2; no clear D gene. The CDR3 has 17 residues. CDR1 is LGHNT, CDR2 FRNRAP, per germline. Deletions cut 0 bases from V and 2 bases from J, with 16 bases between.

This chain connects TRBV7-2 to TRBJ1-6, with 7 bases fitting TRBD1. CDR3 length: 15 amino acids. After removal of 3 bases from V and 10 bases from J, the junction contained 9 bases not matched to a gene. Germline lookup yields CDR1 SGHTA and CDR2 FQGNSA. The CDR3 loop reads CASSFEGATGSPLHF. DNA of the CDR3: TGTGCCAGCAGCTTTGAGGGGGCGACTGGGTCACCCCTCCACTTT.

CDR3 region: CASSYGQALYNEQFF. The DNA for the CDR3 is TGCGCCAGCAGCTACGGACAGGCTTTATACAATGAGCAGTTCTTC. This sequence joins TRBV5-1 and TRBJ2-1; 7 nucleotides line up with TRBD1. The V gene's germline CDR1 is SGHRS and CDR2 YFSETQ. V was pared by 3 bases and J by 4 bases, with 7 bases of the junction left unmatched. The length of the CDR3 is 15 residues.

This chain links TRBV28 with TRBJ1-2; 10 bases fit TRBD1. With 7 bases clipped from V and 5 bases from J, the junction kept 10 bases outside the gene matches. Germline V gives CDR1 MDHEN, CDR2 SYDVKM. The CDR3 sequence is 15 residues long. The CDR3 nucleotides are TGTGCCAGCACCAAAGCTGGGGGACAGGGGTATGGCTACACCTTC. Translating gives CASTKAGGQGYGYTF.

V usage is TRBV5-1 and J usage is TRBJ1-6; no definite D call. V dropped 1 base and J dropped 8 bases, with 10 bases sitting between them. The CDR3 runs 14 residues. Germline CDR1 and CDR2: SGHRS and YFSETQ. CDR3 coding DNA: TGCGCCAGCAGCTTGAGTGGAGGGTATTCACCCCTCCACTTT. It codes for CASSLSGGYSPLHF.

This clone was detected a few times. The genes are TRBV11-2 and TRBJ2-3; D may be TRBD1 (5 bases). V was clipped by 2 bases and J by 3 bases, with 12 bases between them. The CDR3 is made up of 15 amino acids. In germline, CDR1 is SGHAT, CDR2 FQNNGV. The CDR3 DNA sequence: TGTGCCAGCAGCTTACGCCCAGCAGGGACAGATACGCAGTATTTT. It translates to CASSLRPAGTDTQYF.

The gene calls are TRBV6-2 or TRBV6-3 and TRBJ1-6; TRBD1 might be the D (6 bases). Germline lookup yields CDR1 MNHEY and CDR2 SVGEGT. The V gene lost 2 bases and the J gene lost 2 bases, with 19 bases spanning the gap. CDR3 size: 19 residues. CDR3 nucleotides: TGTGCCAGCAGTTACGCGACAGCAAATGGGACACCCTATAATTCACCCCTCCACTTT. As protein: CASSYATANGTPYNSPLHF.

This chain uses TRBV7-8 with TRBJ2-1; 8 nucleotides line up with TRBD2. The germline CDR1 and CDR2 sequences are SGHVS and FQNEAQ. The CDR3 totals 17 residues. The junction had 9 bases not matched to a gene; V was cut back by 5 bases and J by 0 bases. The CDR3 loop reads CASSLLAEINSYNEQFF. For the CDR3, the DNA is TGTGCCAGCAGCCTACTAGCGGAGATCAACTCCTACAATGAGCAGTTCTTC.

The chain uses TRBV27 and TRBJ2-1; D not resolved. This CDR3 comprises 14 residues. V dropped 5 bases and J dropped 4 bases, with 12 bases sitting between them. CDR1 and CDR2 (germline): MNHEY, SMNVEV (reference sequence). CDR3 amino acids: CASSPSALYNEQFF. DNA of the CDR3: TGTGCCAGCAGTCCGAGCGCTTTGTACAATGAGCAGTTCTTC.

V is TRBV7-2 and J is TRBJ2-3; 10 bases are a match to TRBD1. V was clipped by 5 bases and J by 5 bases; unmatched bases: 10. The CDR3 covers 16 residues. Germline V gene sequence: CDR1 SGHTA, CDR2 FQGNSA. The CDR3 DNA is TGTGCCAGCAGCCCAACGATCGACAGGGGGCAAGATACGCAGTATTTT. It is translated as CASSPTIDRGQDTQYF.

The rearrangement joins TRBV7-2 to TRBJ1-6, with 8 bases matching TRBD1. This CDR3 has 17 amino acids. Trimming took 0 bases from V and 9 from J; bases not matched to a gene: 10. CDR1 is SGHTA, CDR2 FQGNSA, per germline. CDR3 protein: CASSLAGGAGGGSPLHF. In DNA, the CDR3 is TGTGCCAGCAGCTTAGCGGGGGGAGCAGGGGGCGGTTCACCCCTCCACTTT.

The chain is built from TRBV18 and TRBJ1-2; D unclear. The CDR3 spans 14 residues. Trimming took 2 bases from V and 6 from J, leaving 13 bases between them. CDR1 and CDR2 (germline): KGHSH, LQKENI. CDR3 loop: CASSPERMRHGYTF. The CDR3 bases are TGTGCCAGCTCACCAGAGCGGATGCGCCATGGCTACACCTTC.

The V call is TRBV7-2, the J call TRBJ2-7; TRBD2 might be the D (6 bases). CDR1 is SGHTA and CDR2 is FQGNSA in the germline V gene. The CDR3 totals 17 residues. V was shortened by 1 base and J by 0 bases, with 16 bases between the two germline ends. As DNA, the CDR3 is TGTGCCAGCAGCTTAGGTGGCGGGACTCTCCCCTCCTACGAGCAGTACTTC. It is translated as CASSLGGGTLPSYEQYF.